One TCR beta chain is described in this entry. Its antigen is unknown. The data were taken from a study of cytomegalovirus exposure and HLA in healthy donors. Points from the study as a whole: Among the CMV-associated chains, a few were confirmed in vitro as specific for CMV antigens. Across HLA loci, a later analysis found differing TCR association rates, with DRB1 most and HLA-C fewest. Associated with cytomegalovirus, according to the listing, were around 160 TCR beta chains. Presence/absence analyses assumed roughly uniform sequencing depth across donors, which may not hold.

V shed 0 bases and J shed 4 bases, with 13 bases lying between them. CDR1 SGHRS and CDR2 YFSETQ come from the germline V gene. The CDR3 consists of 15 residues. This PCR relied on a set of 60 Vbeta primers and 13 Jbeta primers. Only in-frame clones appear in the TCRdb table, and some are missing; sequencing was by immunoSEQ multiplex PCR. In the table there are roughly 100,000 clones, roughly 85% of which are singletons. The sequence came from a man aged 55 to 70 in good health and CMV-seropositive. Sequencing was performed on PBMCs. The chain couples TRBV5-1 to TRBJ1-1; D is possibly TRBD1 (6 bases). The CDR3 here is CASSLDIRGRTEAFF. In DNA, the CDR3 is TGCGCCAGCAGCTTGGATATCAGGGGACGCACTGAAGCTTTCTTT.